This TCR beta chain was recovered during a study of OX40 agonist ivuxolimab in advanced cancers. On the study more broadly: The study treated patients with ivuxolimab, an agonistic anti-OX40 (CD134) antibody. The dose-escalation cohort was approximately 80% male, with a mean age of about 60 years, ranging about 20 to 85. Whole-study results and caveats: Averaged across samples, CD8+ T cells carried more expanded clones than CD4+ did. Patients with a partial response at 0.1-3.0 mg/kg had among the lowest clonal expansion.

Here immunoSEQ multiplex PCR was the method, and the copy in TCRdb shows in-frame clones only, minus some. Of 82,000 or so clones listed, approximately 92% are singletons. This CDR3 spans 14 amino acids. The V gene lost 5 bases and the J gene lost 1 base, with 10 bases spanning the gap. The germline CDR1 and CDR2 sequences are SGHTA and FQGTGA. Points on this clone: Its specificity is not known.

The chain employs TRBV7-3 and TRBJ2-3; D gene uncertain. This clonotype originated in an adult with an advanced solid tumor such as melanoma, head and neck, liver or kidney cancer. The specimen was CD4+ or CD8+ T cells sorted from blood, collected in a trial of the OX40 agonist ivuxolimab. CDR3 sequence (DNA): TGTGCCAGCAGCCCACACCACGGCACAGATACGCAGTATTTT. The encoded protein is CASSPHHGTDTQYF.